The T cell receptor beta chain under discussion was sequenced for a study of blood T cell repertoires in COVID-19. Study details: Collection of acute and convalescent COVID-19 samples took place in the United States, Italy and Spain.

V was pared by 0 bases and J by 1 base, with 12 bases between. The CDR3 runs to 17 residues. Germline V lookup: CDR1 ENHRY, CDR2 SYGVKD. Those who participated ranged in age from roughly 18 to 100 years and resided in roughly 26 US areas. Participant-given clinical history determined each cohort assignment. Method: immunoSEQ multiplex PCR; TCRdb's copy keeps in-frame clones and lacks some. The sample carries about 270,000 clones, 85% to 90% recorded once. The sequence came from a woman in her twenties or thirties with acute COVID-19. The chain joins TRBV10-3 to TRBJ2-2; maybe TRBD1 (5 bases). Sample: PBMCs or T cells enriched from blood (not recorded which). The DNA of the CDR3 is TGTGCCATCAGTGAGTCGTTCGGACAAGAGAACACCGGGGAGCTGTTTTTT. It yields the protein CAISESFGQENTGELFF.